This TCR beta chain was captured by sequencing in a study of blood T cell repertoires in COVID-19. This clone is a singleton in its sample. Within the sample, other DNA sequences also encode this same CDR3. Trimming removed 1 base at V and 13 bases at J, with 14 bases between. This CDR3 contains 14 residues. The germline gives CDR1 SGHTA, CDR2 FQGNSA. The repertoire was sequenced with immunoSEQ multiplex PCR; TCRdb's copy has only in-frame clones and lacks some. In the table there are 200,000 to 300,000 clones, 75% to 85% of which are singletons. The chain uses TRBV7-2 and TRBJ1-6, with D possibly TRBD1 on 6 matching bases. This receptor was obtained from a human donor in a cohort sampled during active COVID-19. Material for sequencing was peripheral blood. The CDR3 protein is CASSLVRGESPLHF. The CDR3 DNA reads TGTGCCAGCAGCTTAGTCAGGGGTGAATCGCCCCTCCACTTT. Looking up the rest from reference TRBV7-2 and TRBJ1-6 gives the full variable domain: GAGVSQSPSNKVTEKGKDVELRCDPISGHTALYWYRQSLGQGLEFLIYFQGNSAPDKSGLPSDRFSAERTGGSVSTLTIQRTQQEDSAVYLCASSLVRGESPLHFGNGTRLTVT.